The 15 T cell receptor beta chains in this list originate from one sample, sequenced in a study of blood T cell repertoires in COVID-19. Sequencing was performed with immunoSEQ multiplex PCR; in TCRdb, only in-frame clones are kept and a portion is missing. The table has some 97,000 clones, around 85% seen once; the top ten hold approximately 2.4%. The specimen was PBMCs or T cells enriched from blood (not recorded which). These TCRs come from a woman aged 45-60 years who had recovered from COVID-19.

The chain couples TRBV7-2 to TRBJ1-6; 7 bases agree with TRBD1. This CDR3 has 16 residues. Losses at the gene ends were 1 base for V and 6 bases for J; bases not matched to a gene: 6. The germline V gene encodes CDR1 SGHTA and CDR2 FQGNSA. CDR3 region: CASSLVAGQSNSPLHF. The CDR3 coding sequence is TGTGCCAGCAGCTTAGTCGCGGGACAGAGTAATTCACCCCTCCACTTT.

The chain carries TRBV5-6 and TRBJ2-1; 9 bases agree with TRBD1. After removal of 0 bases from V and 9 bases from J, the junction contained 7 bases not matched to a gene. The CDR3 totals 15 residues. The germline V gene has CDR1 SGHDT and CDR2 YYEEEE. The CDR3 loop is CASSLGTGASSEQFF. The CDR3 DNA is TGTGCCAGCAGCTTGGGGACAGGGGCCTCCAGTGAGCAGTTCTTC.

V and J are TRBV28 and TRBJ2-3; TRBD2 matches 7 bases. V trimming: 3 bases; J trimming: 6 bases; junction bases outside the gene matches: 6. The CDR3 runs to 14 residues. Germline lookup yields CDR1 MDHEN and CDR2 SYDVKM. In DNA, the CDR3 is TGTGCCAGCAGTTTCCGACTAGCCACGGATACGCAGTATTTT. Amino acid sequence: CASSFRLATDTQYF. The whole variable domain, remainder taken from reference TRBV28 and TRBJ2-3, is DVKVTQSSRYLVKRTGEKVFLECVQDMDHENMFWYRQDPGLGLRLIYFSYDVKMKEKGDIPEGYSVSREKKERFSLILESASTNQTSMYLCASSFRLATDTQYFGPGTRLTVL.

The chain carries TRBV6-6 and TRBJ2-7; D is unresolved. CDR1 is MNHNY and CDR2 is SVGAGI in the germline V gene (reference sequence). Between the trimmed V and J ends, which lost 6 bases and 3 bases, there was a span of 12 bases. The CDR3 loop spans 13 amino acids. The CDR3 protein is CASRPQDHYEQYF. The CDR3 nucleotides read TGTGCCAGCAGGCCTCAGGATCACTACGAGCAGTACTTC.

The chain joins TRBV5-1 to TRBJ2-7, with 8 bases identical to TRBD2. Trimming cost V 4 bases and J 1 base; bases outside gene matches: 25. Germline CDR1 and CDR2: SGHRS and YFSETQ. The CDR3 totals 21 residues. The CDR3 here is CASSERLRSGGAITTSYEQYF. The CDR3 DNA reads TGCGCCAGCAGCGAAAGACTTCGGAGCGGGGGAGCGATCACAACTTCCTACGAGCAGTACTTC.

The rearrangement joins TRBV5-1 to TRBJ2-3, with TRBD2 as a possible D gene (5 bases). This CDR3 comprises 15 residues. Trimming pared 4 bases from V and 3 bases from J, leaving 15 bases between. CDR1 SGHRS and CDR2 YFSETQ come from the germline V gene. In nucleotides, the CDR3 is TGCGCCAGCAGCATGCAGGCGGAGGTGACAGATACGCAGTATTTT. This gives the protein CASSMQAEVTDTQYF.

CDR3 DNA sequence: TGCGCCAGCACTAGTTTCCATGAGCAGTTCTTC. This encodes CASTSFHEQFF. The chain recombines TRBV10-2 with TRBJ2-1; no clear D. The CDR3 has 11 amino acids. V was trimmed by 7 bases and J by 8 bases, leaving 9 bases between them. Per germline, CDR1 WSHSY and CDR2 SAAADI.

This clone has a single count. This rearrangement joins TRBV27 to TRBJ2-5, with D uncertain. Germline V gene data show CDR1 as MNHEY and CDR2 as SMNVEV (reference sequence). V was cut by 5 bases and J by 5 bases, with 9 bases left in between. The length of the CDR3 is 12 residues. CDR3 sequence reads: CASSPPSETQYF. DNA of the CDR3: TGTGCCAGCAGTCCCCCTTCCGAGACCCAGTACTTC.

The gene calls are TRBV4-1 and TRBJ2-2, with 10 positions matching TRBD1. The V segment lost 1 base and the J segment 5 bases; nucleotides outside the gene matches: 4. This CDR3 has 16 residues. Germline CDR1 MGHRA, CDR2 YSYEKL. The CDR3: CASSQADRGLTGELFF. Here the CDR3 DNA reads TGCGCCAGCAGCCAAGCAGACAGGGGGCTAACCGGGGAGCTGTTTTTT.

V is TRBV7-9 and J is TRBJ1-1; D is undetermined. CDR3 size: 14 residues. Germline CDR1 reads SEHNR; CDR2 reads FQNEAQ (reference sequence). Trimming cost V 3 bases and J 1 base, with 9 bases left between them. The CDR3 sequence: CASSFDNPNTEAFF. For the CDR3, the DNA is TGTGCCAGCAGCTTCGACAACCCGAACACTGAAGCTTTCTTT.

This clone has only one observation. The CDR3 DNA reads as TGCGCCAGCAGCTACAGGGTCGGGGACACCGGGGAGCTGTTTTTT. Translated: CASSYRVGDTGELFF. The J gene is TRBJ2-2, the V gene TRBV5-1; a weak D match, TRBD1 (6 bases). CDR3 length: 15 amino acids. Germline values: CDR1 SGHRS, CDR2 YFSETQ. Trimming took 3 bases from V and 3 from J, leaving 12 bases between them.

In this sample, this clone turned up once. The V call is TRBV9, the J call TRBJ1-2; the D is unclear. Per germline, CDR1 SGDLS and CDR2 YYNGEE. The CDR3 totals 13 residues. The V end lost 0 bases, the J end lost 2 bases, and 5 bases lay between the germline ends. The CDR3: CASSVDQNYGYTF. The CDR3 nucleotides read TGTGCCAGCAGCGTAGATCAAAACTATGGCTACACCTTC.

The CDR3 loop is CASSYSGSQETQYF. The CDR3 DNA reads TGTGCCAGCAGTTACTCGGGCTCCCAAGAGACCCAGTACTTC. The V call is TRBV6-6, the J call TRBJ2-5; D uncertain. This CDR3 contains 14 residues. Trimming removed 0 bases from V and 1 base from J, with 6 bases in between. Germline V gene sequence: CDR1 MNHNY, CDR2 SVGAGI (reference sequence).

The rearrangement links TRBV2 to TRBJ1-1, with no clear D. Trimming removed 0 bases at V and 4 bases at J, with 12 bases between. CDR3 size: 15 residues. Germline V gene lookup returns CDR1 SNHLY and CDR2 FYNNEI. CDR3 residues: CASSEARGAGTEAFF. CDR3 nucleotide sequence: TGTGCCAGCAGTGAAGCGCGGGGAGCGGGCACTGAAGCTTTCTTT.

V gene TRBV28 combines with J gene TRBJ2-7; no reliable D call. V was cut by 5 bases and J by 3 bases, with 14 bases left in between. In germline, CDR1 is MDHEN, CDR2 SYDVKM. The CDR3 runs to 14 residues. The CDR3 sequence is CASSPTTPFYEQYF. The CDR3 DNA reads as TGTGCCAGCAGTCCGACAACCCCTTTCTACGAGCAGTACTTC. Combining the CDR3 with reference TRBV28 and TRBJ2-7 gives the whole variable domain DVKVTQSSRYLVKRTGEKVFLECVQDMDHENMFWYRQDPGLGLRLIYFSYDVKMKEKGDIPEGYSVSREKKERFSLILESASTNQTSMYLCASSPTTPFYEQYFGPGTRLTVT.